This T cell receptor beta chain was sequenced during a study of blood T cell repertoires in COVID-19. Study context: COVID-19 samples, acute and convalescent, were from the United States, Italy and Spain. PBMCs, B-cell-depleted T cells, or T cells provided the cDNA or gDNA that made up the material.

The authors' processing: From reference gene primer amplification, estimates of nucleated cell counts were derived. The repertoire was sequenced with immunoSEQ multiplex PCR; TCRdb's copy has only in-frame clones and lacks some. V and J calls and clone size are as listed in that table; D and trimming were resolved from the DNA. This table holds about 180,000 clones, over 90% found once. This clone has a handful of counts. CDR3 length: 14 residues. Germline lookup yields CDR1 MGHRA and CDR2 YSYEKL. With V trimmed by 3 bases and J by 6 bases, 1 base remained unmatched. Sequencing was carried out using peripheral blood. The clonotype was recovered from a man in his forties or fifties with acute or convalescent COVID-19. The gene calls are TRBV4-1 and TRBJ1-5; 11 positions agree with TRBD1. The CDR3 DNA reads as TGCGCCAGCAGCCATGGGACAGGGGGTCAGCCCCAGCATTTT. Translating gives CASSHGTGGQPQHF.